The clone carrying this TCR beta chain was observed a few times. The CDR3 contains 13 residues. Germline V gene data show CDR1 as MNHNS and CDR2 as SASEGT. The V gene lost 8 bases and the J gene lost 3 bases, with 13 bases spanning the gap. This sample is part of a study of identical twins. Using its own MiXCR run on the 5' RACE reads, TCRdb lists one record per CDR3 protein. The sample contains some 500,000 distinct CDR3 sequences, roughly a fifth of which appear only once. The same sample was also studied in work on T cells expressing NK-cell markers. That investigation notes: In roughly six donors, dominant CD3+CD56+NKG2C+ clonotypes ranked among the top 10 CD8+ clonotypes.

Sequencing was performed on CD4+ T cells sorted from blood. The rearrangement links TRBV6-1 to TRBJ2-5, with D possibly being TRBD2 (6 bases). This sequence was found in a woman aged 18-29 years in good health. The CDR3 DNA reads as TGTGCCAGCCGACCCAGGGAGGAAGAGACCCAGTACTTC. Its translation is CASRPREEETQYF.